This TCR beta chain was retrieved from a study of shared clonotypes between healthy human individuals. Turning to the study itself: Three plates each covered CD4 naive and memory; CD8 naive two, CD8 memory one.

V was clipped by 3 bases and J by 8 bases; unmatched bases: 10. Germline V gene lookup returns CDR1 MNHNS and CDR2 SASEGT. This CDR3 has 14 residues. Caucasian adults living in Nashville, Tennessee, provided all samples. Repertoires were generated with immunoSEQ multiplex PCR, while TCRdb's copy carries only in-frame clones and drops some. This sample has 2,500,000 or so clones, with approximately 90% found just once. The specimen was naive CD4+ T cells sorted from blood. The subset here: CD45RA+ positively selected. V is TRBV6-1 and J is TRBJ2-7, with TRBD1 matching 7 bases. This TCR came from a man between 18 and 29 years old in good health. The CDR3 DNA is TGTGCCAGCAGTGAGACCGGACAGGCTAGCAAGCAGTACTTC. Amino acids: CASSETGQASKQYF.